This is a list of T cell receptor beta chains from one sample in a study of blood T cell repertoires in COVID-19. Clones were sequenced by immunoSEQ multiplex PCR, and TCRdb holds only the in-frame ones, with some missing. The sample carries over 200,000 clones, around 90% recorded once. Sequenced input: PBMCs or T cells enriched from blood (not recorded which). Every receptor here comes from a woman aged 25 to 45 who had been exposed to COVID-19. The CDR3 runs from the conserved cysteine through the conserved F or W. The listing skips clone size in some rows; elsewhere it reads once, few, many or a size class.

TRBJ2-1 | NA | TRBV29-1 | CSVDFRGTEQFF
TRBJ2-1 | NA | TRBV2 | CASSEDSGYNEQFF
TRBJ2-6 | NA | TRBV9 | CASSARQGESSGANVLTF
TRBJ2-3 | NA | TRBV15 | CATSSRDTGTDTQYF
TRBJ1-1 | NA | TRBV6-5 | CASGRSENTEAFF
TRBJ2-2 | once | TRBV28 | CASSLGTQPLNTGELFF
TRBJ2-7 | NA | TRBV5-1 | CASSLEGGRTNEQYF
TRBJ1-2 | NA | TRBV6-5 | CASSYRTGNYGYTF
TRBJ2-3 | NA | TRBV5-1 | CASSLGGVDTDTQYF
TRBJ1-5 | NA | TRBV19 | CASADSANQPQHF
TRBJ1-1 | NA | TRBV20-1 | CSASYQDTEAFF
TRBJ1-2 | NA | TRBV7-9 | CASRSTGTGKDYGYTF
TRBJ2-7 | NA | TRBV5-6 | CASSLGLAVYEQYF
TRBJ1-1 | NA | TRBV19 | CASSALQGAGNTEAFF
TRBJ2-5 | NA | TRBV2 | CASSAPGQLQETQYF
TRBJ1-2 | NA | TRBV3-1/TRBV3-2 | CASSQVRVGGHGYTF
TRBJ2-2 | NA | TRBV5-1 | CASSLGPGGTNTGELFF
TRBJ1-6 | NA | TRBV3-1/TRBV3-2 | CASSQDLHSPLHF
TRBJ2-1 | NA | TRBV11-2 | CASSLAGTYNEQFF
TRBJ2-1 | NA | TRBV5-4 | CASSLGLAGEEQFF
TRBJ1-5 | NA | TRBV7-2 | CASSRDRGYIQPQHF
TRBJ1-2 | NA | TRBV7-9 | CASSLLNRGLGYTF
TRBJ2-7 | NA | TRBV19 | CASSSGTGVVEQYF
TRBJ1-6 | NA | TRBV4-2 | CASSQSVRQGPPYNSPLHF
TRBJ2-3 | NA | TRBV5-1 | CASKTGRTDTQYF
TRBJ2-7 | NA | TRBV7-9 | CASSEAYEQYF
TRBJ2-2 | NA | TRBV5-6 | CASSLGRANTGELFF
TRBJ2-4 | NA | TRBV18 | CASSRVGLADDKNIQYF
TRBJ2-7 | NA | TRBV18 | CASSGGTGVSYEQYF
TRBJ2-3 | NA | TRBV13 | CASSLRPSLAGVEDTQYF
TRBJ2-1 | NA | TRBV9 | CASSPVGLAIYNEQFF
TRBJ1-1 | few | TRBV30 | CAWIGGGTEAFF
TRBJ1-2 | NA | TRBV2 | CASTTGASGYTF
TRBJ1-1 | NA | TRBV12-5 | CASGDGGQTEAFF
TRBJ2-7 | NA | TRBV20-1 | CSVVRQFEQYF
TRBJ2-5 | few | TRBV20-1 | CSARDRETQYF
TRBJ1-5 | NA | TRBV5-1 | CASSLDTNQPQHF
TRBJ2-2 | NA | TRBV9 | CASSPEAGGSPTGELFF
TRBJ2-1 | NA | TRBV11-3 | CASSLRPGQAYNEQFF
TRBJ1-1 | NA | TRBV2 | CARGWRTAEAFF
TRBJ2-7 | NA | TRBV28 | CASSLLSGQGVFEQYF